These 9 T cell receptor beta chains were sequenced from one sample in a study of blood T cell repertoires in COVID-19. Some clones are missing from TCRdb's copy, which holds only in-frame ones; the method was immunoSEQ multiplex PCR. The profile covers 150,000 to 200,000 clones, with roughly 87% appearing a single time and less than 1.5% taken by the ten largest. Sequencing used PBMCs or T cells enriched from blood (not recorded which). The receptors come from a human donor with acute COVID-19. The donor label of this sample is uncertain.

The V gene is TRBV3-1 (or the pseudogene TRBV3-2), the J gene TRBJ1-1; D is uncertain. The CDR3 runs to 16 residues. Trimming removed 2 bases from V and 2 bases from J, with 15 bases in between. Germline V CDR1 and CDR2: LGHDT, YNNKEL (reference sequence). Here the CDR3 reads CASSQWRAGVNTEAFF. CDR3 in DNA: TGTGCCAGCAGCCAATGGAGGGCCGGGGTAAACACTGAAGCTTTCTTT.

CDR3 nucleotide sequence: TGTGCCAGCAGCACAACAGGGGGCCAGTACTTC. Residues: CASSTTGGQYF. The chain has TRBV11-2 and TRBJ2-5; 8 bases line up with TRBD1. V gave up 5 bases and J gave up 10 bases; unmatched junction bases: 3. CDR1 is SGHAT, CDR2 FQNNGV, per germline. The CDR3 length is 11 residues.

Written as DNA, the CDR3 is TGTGCCTCCGGGACAGGGCCTTCCTACGAGCAGTACTTC. Translation: CASGTGPSYEQYF. The chain joins TRBV10-3 to TRBJ2-7; 9 positions match TRBD1. The trim removed 11 bases at V and 1 base at J, leaving 6 bases unmatched. The CDR3 spans 13 residues. The V gene's germline CDR1 is ENHRY and CDR2 SYGVKD.

The chain couples TRBV27 to TRBJ1-1; perhaps TRBD1 as D (6 bases). The CDR3 spans 14 residues. CDR1 and CDR2 from the germline V gene are MNHEY and SMNVEV (reference sequence). V was cut by 6 bases and J by 4 bases, with 15 bases left in between. The CDR3 sequence is CASRITGSGTEAFF. DNA of the CDR3: TGTGCCAGCAGGATTACAGGGTCCGGCACTGAAGCTTTCTTT.

The rearrangement links TRBV12-5 to TRBJ2-2; perhaps TRBD1 as D (5 bases). The CDR3 runs to 16 residues. Trimming pared 4 bases from V and 4 bases from J, leaving 16 bases between. Germline lookup yields CDR1 LGHNT and CDR2 FRNRAP. CDR3 in amino acids: CASGSPQGVVTGELFF. The CDR3 DNA is TGTGCTAGTGGTTCCCCTCAGGGCGTCGTCACCGGGGAGCTGTTTTTT.

The chain is built from TRBV5-1 and TRBJ2-7, with D possibly TRBD1 on 5 matching bases. CDR3 size: 14 residues. Germline V CDR1 and CDR2: SGHRS, YFSETQ. The germline V and J ends were trimmed by 7 bases and 3 bases, with 17 bases remaining between them. CDR3 in amino acids: CASRTETALYEQYF. For the CDR3, the DNA is TGCGCCAGCCGGACGGAGACAGCGCTCTACGAGCAGTACTTC.

The chain joins TRBV5-1 to TRBJ2-5, with 7 positions matching TRBD2. V was clipped by 2 bases and J by 4 bases; unmatched bases: 5. The CDR3 sequence is 14 residues long. The germline V gene encodes CDR1 SGHRS and CDR2 YFSETQ. The chain's CDR3 is CASSFFGGGETQYF. The CDR3 nucleotides are TGCGCCAGCAGCTTCTTTGGCGGGGGAGAGACCCAGTACTTC. The variable domain in full, completed from reference TRBV5-1 and TRBJ2-5, reads KAGVTQTPRYLIKTRGQQVTLSCSPISGHRSVSWYQQTPGQGLQFLFEYFSETQRNKGNFPGRFSGRQFSNSRSEMNVSTLELGDSALYLCASSFFGGGETQYFGPGTRLLVL.

This chain links TRBV2 with TRBJ2-2, with D uncertain. The CDR3 runs to 14 residues. Trimming left V 4 bases short and J 3 bases short, with 9 bases between. Per germline, CDR1 SNHLY and CDR2 FYNNEI. CDR3 sequence: CASSARVYTGELFF. CDR3 in DNA: TGTGCCAGCAGTGCTCGGGTTTACACCGGGGAGCTGTTTTTT.

The gene calls are TRBV4-1 and TRBJ1-2, with D possibly being TRBD1 (6 bases). The CDR3 is made up of 15 amino acids. V was pared by 0 bases and J by 9 bases, with 17 bases between. Germline CDR1 reads MGHRA; CDR2 reads YSYEKL. The CDR3 DNA sequence: TGCGCCAGCAGCCAAGATCCCAGCAGGGGTGCCCGCTACACCTTC. Residues: CASSQDPSRGARYTF.